This T cell receptor (beta chain) derives from a study of blood T cell repertoires in COVID-19. Trimming at V came to 1 base and at J to 3 bases, leaving 2 bases not matched to a gene. The CDR3 sequence is 15 residues long. Germline V gene lookup returns CDR1 SGHNT and CDR2 YENEEA. Profiling relied on immunoSEQ multiplex PCR, and the TCRdb table lists in-frame clones only, not all of them. The data contain more than 150,000 clones, about 80% of them singletons. This chain joins TRBV11-3 and TRBJ2-1; 8 bases match TRBD1. This TCR derives from a man aged 55 to 69 who had been exposed to COVID-19. What was sequenced was PBMCs or T cells enriched from blood (not recorded which). CDR3 in DNA: TGTGCCAGCAGCTTAGGGACAGGGAGCTACAATGAGCAGTTCTTC. Its protein product is CASSLGTGSYNEQFF.